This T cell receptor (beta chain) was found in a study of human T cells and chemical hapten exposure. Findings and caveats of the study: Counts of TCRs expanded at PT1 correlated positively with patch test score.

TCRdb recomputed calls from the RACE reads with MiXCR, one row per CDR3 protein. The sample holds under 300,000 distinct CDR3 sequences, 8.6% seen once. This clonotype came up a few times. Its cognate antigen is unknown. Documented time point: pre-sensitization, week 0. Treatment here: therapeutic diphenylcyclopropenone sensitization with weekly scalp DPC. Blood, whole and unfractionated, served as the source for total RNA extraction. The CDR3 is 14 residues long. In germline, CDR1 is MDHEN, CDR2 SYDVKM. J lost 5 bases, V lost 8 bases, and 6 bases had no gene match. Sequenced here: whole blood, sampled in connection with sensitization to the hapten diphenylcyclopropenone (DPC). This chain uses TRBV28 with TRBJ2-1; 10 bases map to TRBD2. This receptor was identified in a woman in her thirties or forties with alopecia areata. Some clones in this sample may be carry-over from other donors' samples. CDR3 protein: CASVTSGINNEQFF. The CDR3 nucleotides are TGTGCCAGCGTTACTAGCGGGATTAACAATGAGCAGTTCTTC.